This T cell receptor beta chain was sequenced during a study of blood T cells in healthy people across ages. Broader study findings: CMV infection status of these donors was not known. Age showed a roughly linear inverse relationship with TCR beta diversity per million T cells.

Next came a second PCR, run for about 7 to 12 cycles, which used a sample-barcoded 5' primer along with a J-beta primer mix. TCRdb passed the 5' RACE reads through MiXCR, listing each CDR3 protein once. This sample yields fewer than 2,000,000 distinct CDR3 sequences, of which roughly 43% are seen a single time; about 21% belongs to the top ten. No fewer than 6 million PBMCs went into each sample. Total RNA was isolated from each sample in quantities of at least 6 micrograms. In germline, CDR1 is LGHNA, CDR2 YNFKEQ. Trimming stripped 4 bases from V and 8 bases from J, with 17 bases between. CDR3 size: 14 residues. A word on this clonotype: The antigen is not known.

The receptor comes from a human donor in good health. The sequenced sample consisted of blood. The chain couples TRBV4-2 to TRBJ1-1; possibly TRBD1 for D (5 bases). The DNA for the CDR3 is TGTGCCAGCAGCCCGGAAGGACTGGGGGGAGAAGCTTTCTTT. Its translation: CASSPEGLGGEAFF.